This T cell receptor beta chain was obtained from a study of blood T cell repertoires in COVID-19. As originally analysed: Nucleated cell counts were estimated from reference gene primer amplification. Here immunoSEQ multiplex PCR was the method, and the copy in TCRdb shows in-frame clones only, minus some. The DNA was the basis for D and trimming; V, J and clone size are from that table. This sample has 250,000 to 400,000 clones, with about 91% found just once. Germline CDR1 LNHNV, CDR2 YYDKDF (reference sequence). V lost 1 base and J lost 4; bases outside the gene matches: 9. The CDR3 contains 16 residues.

The sequencing input was peripheral blood. The source is a woman in her twenties or thirties with COVID-19, enrolled during active disease. The chain combines TRBV15 with TRBJ1-2, with TRBD1 matching 7 bases. The chain's CDR3 is CATSRGQGVPFYGYTF. In DNA form, the CDR3 reads TGTGCCACCAGCAGAGGCCAGGGGGTCCCCTTCTATGGCTACACCTTC. The full variable domain, completed using reference TRBV15 and TRBJ1-2, is DAMVIQNPRYQVTQFGKPVTLSCSQTLNHNVMYWYQQKSSQAPKLLFHYYDKDFNNEADTPDNFQSRRPNTSFCFLDIRSPGLGDTAMYLCATSRGQGVPFYGYTFGSGTRLTVV.